The entry below gives a single TCR beta chain sequence along with its context. Its cognate antigen has yet to be identified. No qualities accompany the bases; no much larger clone lies one base away. To demonstrate the VDJtools post-analysis software, TCR beta repertoires were profiled from the peripheral blood of more than ten young patients with multiple sclerosis. The patients with multiple sclerosis were children and adolescents between about 6 and 15 years of age. The source of the sample is a study of post-analysis software for immune sequencing data (dated by TCRdb to between 2015 and 2017). For the wider study: Disease courses on record covered relapsing-remitting, secondary progressive and progressive-relapsing multiple sclerosis, though some patients had no subtype annotation. Patient repertoires were compared against 10 to 12 previously published healthy control repertoires from donors aged roughly 6 to 26 years. A subset of samples was prepared in parallel using single-end sample barcoding, then pooled and co-amplified after Illumina adapter ligation.

Receptors were amplified or captured by PCR. Data came from an Illumina HiSeq 2500. To reduce PCR and sequencing biases, unique molecular identifiers were built into the TCR beta cDNA libraries. Per 1 to 10 million input T cells, roughly 500,000 cDNA molecules were obtained, such that each molecule approximated one T cell. The patient libraries were prepared and sequenced with the same protocol used for the earlier healthy control dataset. Within a given batch, samples were prepared together, multiplexed and sequenced on the same HiSeq lane. Under the source paper's analysis protocol: MIGEC was used to process the raw barcoded reads, and molecular identifier groups with only a single read were discarded before consensus assembly and CDR3 extraction. Clonotype tables were post-analysed with VDJtools, normalizing diversity by down-sampling all datasets to the smallest sample size. Repertoire overlap clustering matched CDR3 amino acid but not nucleotide sequences to correct batch-related cross-sample contamination. TCRdb trimmed the raw reads at Q25, called clones with MiXCR and kept productive beta chains. Duplicate CDR3 protein sequences are folded into a single record with the most common DNA and genes. In this record, the V and J calls reflect TCRdb's handling and not the investigators' own analysis. A total of approximately 150,000 distinct CDR3 sequences appear in this sample, roughly 30% of them only once. Clones ranked in the top ten supply around 1.5% of the sample.

Clipping removes 6 bases from V and 5 bases from J, with 1 as the unmatched junction base count. The CDR3 has 13 amino acids, counting the end cysteine and phenylalanine. The kept DNA is CDR3 alone, 39 bases in frame from the first base. Broader findings and caveats from the paper: The control group was slightly older than the multiple sclerosis patient group. Patients showed significantly higher frequencies than controls for roughly five TRBV segments, among them TRBV5-6, TRBV5-1 and TRBV20-1. When samples were clustered directly using the F measure, samples prepared in the same batch co-clustered strongly, which prompted a batch-effect correction. Normalized Chao1 diversity was significantly lower in multiple sclerosis patients than controls, suggesting substantial peripheral T-cell clonal expansion.

In this chain, TRBV12-3 or TRBV12-4 is recombined with TRBJ1-4, with 9 junctional bases fitting TRBD1. The receptor comes from a girl aged 10-17 years with multiple sclerosis. The sequencing input was blood. The CDR3 reads CASRGTGNEKLFF. In nucleotide form, the sequence is TGTGCCAGCAGGGGGACAGGGAATGAAAAACTGTTTTTT.